The T cell receptor (beta chain) under discussion was sequenced for a study of shared clonotypes between healthy human individuals. The study, taken as a whole, reports: Non-shared clonotypes had lower generation probabilities than those shared by all four donors.

Profiled with immunoSEQ multiplex PCR; TCRdb holds only in-frame clones, not every one. The sample includes fewer than 1.8 million clones, 97% to 99% of them seen just once. The study enrolled healthy HIV-negative adults without recent acute infections or vaccinations as donors. Naive CD4+ cells were CD45RA-selected; the remaining cells were memory. This clone has just one count. The antigen is not known. The CDR3 extends over 19 amino acids. The J segment lost 4 bases and the V segment lost 1 base, leaving 11 bases of the junction unmatched. Per germline, CDR1 KGHSH and CDR2 LQKENI. Sequencing used naive CD4+ T cells sorted from blood. Stated subset: CD45RA+ positively selected. This clonotype originated in a man aged 25 to 40 in good health. The rearrangement joins TRBV18 to TRBJ2-7; 15 bases are shared with TRBD2. The CDR3 loop reads CASSPLRTSGRASLYEQYF. The CDR3 coding sequence is TGTGCCAGCTCACCACTGCGGACTAGCGGGAGGGCCTCTCTTTACGAGCAGTACTTC.